The 14 T cell receptor beta chains presented below share a single source sample, sequenced in a study of blood T cell repertoires in COVID-19. The method was immunoSEQ multiplex PCR; TCRdb's version includes in-frame clones alone and lacks a portion of them. The sample has about 150,000 clones; roughly nine tenths are singletons. Source material: peripheral blood. These receptors all stem from a woman aged 55 to 70 with active or convalescent COVID-19.

The rearrangement links TRBV6-2 or TRBV6-3 to TRBJ2-1; 9 nucleotides line up with TRBD2. The CDR3 is 17 residues long. Trimming cost V 6 bases and J 4 bases; bases outside gene matches: 13. Germline V CDR1 and CDR2: MNHEY, SVGEGT. The CDR3 DNA reads TGTGCCAGCAGCCCCTTCCCGCGGGGGGGCCAATACAATGAGCAGTTCTTC. Translating gives CASSPFPRGGQYNEQFF.

V gene TRBV7-2 combines with J gene TRBJ2-4; D not resolved. V lost 6 bases and J 0 bases, leaving 9 bases between the germline ends. The CDR3 covers 14 residues. Germline loops: CDR1 SGHTA, CDR2 FQGNSA. In DNA form, the CDR3 reads TGTGCCAGCAGTCCCGACTTAGCCAAAAACATTCAGTACTTC. Translation: CASSPDLAKNIQYF. The entire variable domain, with the rest obtained from reference TRBV7-2 and TRBJ2-4, is as follows: GAGVSQSPSNKVTEKGKDVELRCDPISGHTALYWYRQSLGQGLEFLIYFQGNSAPDKSGLPSDRFSAERTGGSVSTLTIQRTQQEDSAVYLCASSPDLAKNIQYFGAGTRLSVL.

This chain uses TRBV7-8 with TRBJ1-4, with 10 bases identical to TRBD1. Losses at the gene ends were 5 bases for V and 8 bases for J; bases not matched to a gene: 8. The CDR3 length is 15 residues. Looked up from germline, CDR1 is SGHVS and CDR2 is FQNEAQ. This chain's CDR3 is CASSTDRGPREKLFF. Written as DNA, the CDR3 is TGTGCCAGCAGCACCGACAGGGGGCCGCGAGAAAAACTGTTTTTT.

This clone was recorded once. The chain is built from TRBV6-5 and TRBJ2-7; 8 bases map to TRBD1. Looked up from germline, CDR1 is MNHEY and CDR2 is SVGAGI. The length of the CDR3 is 13 residues. J lost 4 bases, V lost 8 bases, and 7 bases had no gene match. The CDR3 loop reads CASGQGWVYEQYF. The CDR3 coding sequence is TGTGCCAGCGGACAGGGATGGGTTTACGAGCAGTACTTC.

The rearrangement joins TRBV2 to TRBJ1-1, with 7 bases that match TRBD1. The CDR3 loop spans 16 amino acids. CDR1 is SNHLY and CDR2 is FYNNEI in the germline V gene. V was clipped by 6 bases and J by 3 bases; unmatched bases: 13. CDR3 in amino acids: CASSVGQAQGDTEAFF. The CDR3 DNA follows: TGTGCCAGCAGCGTCGGACAGGCTCAAGGGGACACTGAAGCTTTCTTT.

This clone has a single count. The chain uses TRBV27 and TRBJ1-5, with 8 positions matching TRBD1. The CDR3 is 15 residues long. Trimming cost V 2 bases and J 4 bases; bases outside gene matches: 4. Germline-derived CDR1 and CDR2 are MNHEY and SMNVEV (reference sequence). CDR3 coding DNA: TGTGCCAGCAGTTTAGGGACAGGTTCGAATCAGCCCCAGCATTTT. This translates into CASSLGTGSNQPQHF.

The rearrangement links TRBV19 to TRBJ2-7; maybe TRBD1 (6 bases). The germline V and J ends were trimmed by 10 bases and 3 bases, with 19 bases remaining between them. Germline V gene lookup returns CDR1 LNHDA and CDR2 SQIVND (reference sequence). CDR3 length equals 14 residues. CDR3 in DNA: TGTGCCACAAATCAGGGGCTAGGAGACTACGAGCAGTACTTC. It is translated as CATNQGLGDYEQYF.

This sequence joins TRBV10-3 and TRBJ2-3; 14 nucleotides match TRBD2. The V gene's germline CDR1 is ENHRY and CDR2 SYGVKD. The junction had 7 bases not matched to a gene; V was cut back by 7 bases and J by 4 bases. The CDR3 covers 16 residues. Here the CDR3 reads CAIKDPTSGGADTQYF. CDR3 coding DNA: TGTGCCATCAAGGATCCGACTAGCGGGGGGGCAGATACGCAGTATTTT.

This clone was found a few times. The chain employs TRBV9 and TRBJ1-5; 10 nucleotides match TRBD1. Germline trimming cut 3 bases from V and 3 bases from J; bases unmatched to any gene: 6. The CDR3 covers 16 residues. The V gene's germline CDR1 is SGDLS and CDR2 YYNGEE. CDR3 in amino acids: CASSAGTGVFNQPQHF. The CDR3 coding sequence is TGTGCCAGCAGCGCCGGGACAGGGGTTTTCAATCAGCCCCAGCATTTT.

The CDR3 loop reads CASSETSGGVYEQYF. In DNA, the CDR3 is TGCGCCAGCAGTGAGACCTCCGGGGGGGTCTACGAGCAGTACTTC. The genes are TRBV10-2 and TRBJ2-7; 8 bases map to TRBD2. V shed 2 bases, J shed 3 bases, and the junction held 6 bases outside the gene matches. CDR3 length: 15 amino acids. Germline V lookup: CDR1 WSHSY, CDR2 SAAADI.

The chain carries TRBV30 and TRBJ1-4, with a tentative D call TRBD1 (6 bases). The germline V gene has CDR1 GTSNPN and CDR2 SVGIG (reference sequence). The ends were cut back, 4 bases at V and 7 bases at J, with 16 bases in the middle. This CDR3 has 14 residues. DNA of the CDR3: TGTGCCTGGATATTTCGACAGGAGGTTGAAAAACTGTTTTTT. Its translation: CAWIFRQEVEKLFF. Together with reference TRBV30 and TRBJ1-4, the CDR3 gives the full variable domain: SQTIHQWPATLVQPVGSPLSLECTVEGTSNPNLYWYRQAAGRGLQLLFYSVGIGQISSEVPQNLSASRPQDRQFILSSKKLLLSDSGFYLCAWIFRQEVEKLFFGSGTQLSVL.

The sample holds a few counts of this clone. The chain links TRBV3-1 (or the pseudogene TRBV3-2) to TRBJ2-6; 7 bases agree with TRBD1. The J segment lost 2 bases and the V segment lost 4 bases, leaving 2 bases of the junction unmatched. Germline V CDR1 and CDR2: LGHDT, YNNKEL (reference sequence). The CDR3 length is 15 residues. DNA of the CDR3: TGTGCCAGCAGCCCTCAGGGGGCTGGGGCCAACGTCCTGACTTTC. This gives the protein CASSPQGAGANVLTF.

The table lists this clone with a few counts. The CDR3 loop is CASSSWTGSFSGANVLTF. The CDR3 nucleotides are TGTGCCAGCAGCTCCTGGACAGGGAGTTTCTCTGGGGCCAACGTCCTGACTTTC. The V gene is TRBV5-5, the J gene TRBJ2-6; TRBD1 agrees at 8 bases. Unmatched junction bases numbered 8, after V lost 3 bases and J lost 0 bases. Germline V lookup: CDR1 SGHKS, CDR2 YYEKEE (reference sequence). The length of the CDR3 is 18 residues.

The rearrangement uses TRBV5-1 and TRBJ2-7; D is ambiguous. This CDR3 is 13 amino acids long. V lost 1 base, J lost 4 bases, and 9 bases lay in between. Germline CDR1 and CDR2: SGHRS and YFSETQ. In nucleotides, the CDR3 is TGCGCCAGCAGCTTGAGCTATAGTTACGAGCAGTACTTC. It codes for CASSLSYSYEQYF.